This T cell receptor beta chain is drawn from a study of cytomegalovirus exposure and HLA in healthy donors. Study outcomes and limitations: Later analysis identified a missense DCLRE1C variant that was linked to TCR beta V- and J-gene trimming.

A word on this clone: Its specificity is unknown.

The CDR3 is made up of 15 amino acids. CDR1 is SGDLS, CDR2 YYNGEE, per germline. The V and J ends lost 4 bases and 0 bases, in that order; junction bases with no gene match: 4. This PCR relied on a set of 60 Vbeta primers and 13 Jbeta primers. Here immunoSEQ multiplex PCR was the method, and the copy in TCRdb shows in-frame clones only, minus some. The data show 95,000 to 150,000 clones, around 80% seen once. Source material: PBMCs. The chain combines TRBV9 with TRBJ1-5; 7 nucleotides agree with TRBD1. The clonotype was recovered from a man in his fifties in good health and CMV-seronegative. Here the CDR3 reads CASSIGQDSNQPQHF. Written as DNA, the CDR3 is TGTGCCAGCAGCATCGGACAGGATAGCAATCAGCCCCAGCATTTT.